The 27 T cell receptor beta chains below all came from one sample that was sequenced in a study of T-cell memory formation after mild COVID-19 (TCRdb year 2021). The library came from 5' RACE. For sequencing, an Illumina NovaSeq 6000 was employed. TCRdb handled the public reads itself, with Q25 trimming in fastp and clone calling in MiXCR, and kept productive beta chains. Each CDR3 protein appears once, grouped with its most common genes and DNA. Within this sample are about 300,000 distinct CDR3 sequences, with just under 20% of them counted one time only. Over 20% of the sample rests with the top ten. Sequencing input: PBMCs or a T cell subset sorted from them (not recorded which). These receptors came from a man between 18 and 29 years old who had mild COVID-19 (a few samples of this study predate the infection). The sample titles of this study are shuffled in the database, so cell type and time point are left out; the donor was told from shared clones.

The rearrangement links TRBV6-1 to TRBJ2-7, with 9 bases that match TRBD1. Trimming removed 7 bases from V and 9 bases from J; junction bases left unmatched: 13. Per germline, CDR1 MNHNS and CDR2 SASEGT. CDR3 length equals 14 residues. CDR3 amino acids: CASIKGDREDGQYF. CDR3 DNA: TGTGCCAGCATTAAGGGGGACAGGGAGGATGGGCAGTACTTC.

This clonotype came up a few times. The chain uses TRBV7-2 and TRBJ2-1; the D gene is possibly TRBD2 (7 bases). The V end lost 2 bases, the J end lost 4 bases, and 12 bases lay between the germline ends. Germline V CDR1 and CDR2: SGHTA, FQGNSA. The CDR3 sequence is 15 residues long. The DNA of the CDR3 is TGTGCCAGCAGCTTACGAAGGGGGGGTTACAATGAGCAGTTCTTC. Encoded protein: CASSLRRGGYNEQFF.

V gene TRBV7-8 combines with J gene TRBJ2-1, with 8 bases identical to TRBD2. Germline V gene sequence: CDR1 SGHVS, CDR2 FQNEAQ. Trimming took 1 base from V and 3 from J; bases not matched to a gene: 8. The CDR3 length is 17 residues. The CDR3 protein is CASSLVPAGVSYNEQFF. CDR3 DNA sequence: TGTGCCAGCAGCTTAGTCCCAGCGGGGGTAAGCTACAATGAGCAGTTCTTC.

The chain employs TRBV5-1 and TRBJ1-6; tentative D call: TRBD1 (5 bases). Germline V gene data show CDR1 as SGHRS and CDR2 as YFSETQ. This CDR3 has 15 residues. V was trimmed by 2 bases and J by 5 bases, leaving 11 bases between them. The CDR3 DNA reads TGCGCCAGCAGCTTTAACGGGGGTGATAATTCACCCCTCCACTTT. This gives the protein CASSFNGGDNSPLHF.

Many counts were recorded for this clonotype. The chain couples TRBV5-1 to TRBJ2-5; D may correspond to TRBD1 or TRBD2 (5 bases each). There are 13 residues in the CDR3. The V and J ends lost 8 bases and 2 bases respectively, with 13 bases between them. The V gene's germline CDR1 is SGHRS and CDR2 YFSETQ. The chain's CDR3 is CASRGEGQETQYF. The CDR3 nucleotides are TGCGCCAGTCGGGGTGAGGGGCAAGAGACCCAGTACTTC.

This sequence joins TRBV20-1 and TRBJ2-5; 10 bases align to TRBD1. The germline gives CDR1 DFQATT, CDR2 SNEGSKA (reference sequence). This CDR3 comprises 14 residues. The J segment lost 5 bases and the V segment lost 6 bases, leaving 9 bases of the junction unmatched. Here the CDR3 DNA reads TGCAGTGCGACCCCGGGACAGGGGACGGAGACCCAGTACTTC. Protein sequence: CSATPGQGTETQYF.

This chain uses TRBV29-1 with TRBJ2-7, with D uncertain. Germline CDR1 and CDR2: SQVTM and ANQGSEA. V was pared by 0 bases and J by 2 bases, with 8 bases between. This CDR3 has 13 amino acids. The CDR3 region is CSVEEQEPYEQYF. In nucleotides, the CDR3 is TGCAGCGTTGAAGAGCAGGAACCCTACGAGCAGTACTTC.

The genes are TRBV27 and TRBJ1-2; D is uncertain. The CDR3 is 14 amino acids. CDR1 is MNHEY, CDR2 SMNVEV, per germline (reference sequence). V gave up 0 bases and J gave up 7 bases, with 12 bases separating them. The CDR3 DNA sequence: TGTGCCAGCAGTTTATCGGGGTTGGTAGGTGGCTACACCTTC. Protein: CASSLSGLVGGYTF.

The J gene is TRBJ2-3, the V gene TRBV5-6; D remains ambiguous. The V gene lost 5 bases and the J gene lost 1 base, with 11 bases spanning the gap. The CDR3 has 14 amino acids. Germline V gives CDR1 SGHDT, CDR2 YYEEEE. The CDR3 spells CASSRPLGTDTQYF. The CDR3 nucleotides read TGTGCCAGCAGTCGTCCGCTCGGCACAGATACGCAGTATTTT.

This clonotype was found many times. The chain employs TRBV28 and TRBJ1-3; D is ambiguous. The germline gives CDR1 MDHEN, CDR2 SYDVKM. Trimming left V 6 bases short and J 4 bases short, with 7 bases between. The CDR3 has 12 residues. For the CDR3, the DNA is TGTGCCAGCAGCTTTCCAGGAAACACCATATATTTT. Amino acid sequence: CASSFPGNTIYF.

CDR3 loop: CASSQARGAGGPEQFF. CDR3 in DNA: TGTGCCAGCAGCCAAGCACGAGGAGCGGGGGGGCCGGAGCAGTTCTTC. The chain uses TRBV4-2 and TRBJ2-1, with TRBD2 identical over 10 bases. Germline V lookup: CDR1 LGHNA, CDR2 YNFKEQ. This CDR3 spans 16 amino acids. V lost 1 base, J lost 10 bases, and 10 bases stayed unmatched.

This clonotype was seen only a few times. This chain joins TRBV6-2 or TRBV6-3 and TRBJ1-3; D call uncertain. V dropped 6 bases and J dropped 0 bases, with 9 bases sitting between them. Germline CDR1 and CDR2: MNHEY and SVGEGT. There are 14 residues in the CDR3. CDR3: CASSPYISGNTIYF. Here the CDR3 DNA reads TGTGCCAGCAGCCCATACATCTCTGGAAACACCATATATTTT.

The CDR3 nucleotides are TGTGCCAGCAGCGAAGGATTAGCGGGGGCGAGCACAGATACGCAGTATTTT. This translates into CASSEGLAGASTDTQYF. The V call is TRBV7-6, the J call TRBJ2-3; 9 nucleotides agree with TRBD2. The CDR3 length is 17 residues. From germline, CDR1 is SGHVS and CDR2 FNYEAQ. After removal of 5 bases from V and 0 bases from J, the junction contained 9 bases not matched to a gene.

The chain links TRBV15 to TRBJ2-7; D remains ambiguous. V was pared by 0 bases and J by 4 bases, with 10 bases between. The CDR3 runs 14 residues. Germline V gives CDR1 LNHNV, CDR2 YYDKDF (reference sequence). The CDR3 DNA reads TGTGCCACCAGCAGAGAAGTCCTCTCATACGAGCAGTACTTC. This codes for CATSREVLSYEQYF.

The table lists this clonotype with a few counts. This chain links TRBV24-1 with TRBJ2-7; D ambiguous. Per germline, CDR1 KGHDR and CDR2 SFDVKD. This CDR3 is 13 amino acids long. Trimming shortened V by 3 bases and J by 7 bases, and 12 bases separated the two germline ends. The CDR3 sequence is CATSDTSLREQYF. The CDR3 DNA reads TGTGCCACCAGTGATACGTCTTTGAGGGAGCAGTACTTC.

The chain combines TRBV15 with TRBJ2-2; either TRBD1 or TRBD2 may fit D (5 bases each). Trimming left V 0 bases short and J 5 bases short, with 13 bases between. Germline V gives CDR1 LNHNV, CDR2 YYDKDF (reference sequence). The CDR3 extends over 16 amino acids. CDR3: CATSREGTIRTGELFF. The CDR3 DNA reads TGTGCCACCAGCAGAGAGGGGACCATCCGGACCGGGGAGCTGTTTTTT.

This clonotype has a handful of counts. The chain recombines TRBV5-1 with TRBJ2-1; 9 nucleotides align to TRBD2. V lost 7 bases and J lost 0; bases outside the gene matches: 17. CDR1 SGHRS and CDR2 YFSETQ come from the germline V gene. The CDR3 covers 19 residues. The CDR3 region has the DNA TGCGCCAGCCGCGGCGGATTAGCGGGGGCCGCGAACTCCTACAATGAGCAGTTCTTC. Its protein is CASRGGLAGAANSYNEQFF.

The V and J genes are TRBV28 and TRBJ2-3; 10 bases match TRBD2. From germline, CDR1 is MDHEN and CDR2 SYDVKM. This CDR3 has 15 amino acids. J gave up 1 base and V 7 bases, and 5 bases lay outside the gene matches. CDR3 in amino acids: CASTALAGGTDTQYF. The CDR3 nucleotides read TGTGCCAGCACCGCTCTAGCGGGGGGCACAGATACGCAGTATTTT.

V gene TRBV5-5 combines with J gene TRBJ2-2; tentative D call: TRBD1 (7 bases). Germline V gene sequence: CDR1 SGHKS, CDR2 YYEKEE (reference sequence). CDR3 length equals 16 residues. Trimming pared 0 bases from V and 4 bases from J, leaving 13 bases between. CDR3 sequence reads: CASSLAAGGSTGELFF. CDR3 coding DNA: TGTGCCAGCAGCTTGGCGGCAGGGGGGAGCACCGGGGAGCTGTTTTTT.

The gene calls are TRBV7-3 and TRBJ2-5; a possible D gene is TRBD2 (6 bases). V lost 2 bases and J lost 5, with 12 bases in between. The CDR3 length is 14 residues. Germline CDR1 reads SGHTA; CDR2 reads FQGTGA. CDR3 residues: CASSLGGSGETQYF. CDR3 coding DNA: TGTGCCAGCAGCTTAGGAGGGTCAGGGGAGACCCAGTACTTC.

This sequence joins TRBV11-2 and TRBJ2-7; 7 nucleotides agree with TRBD1. The germline V gene has CDR1 SGHAT and CDR2 FQNNGV. The CDR3 has 17 residues. With V trimmed by 5 bases and J by 0 bases, 13 bases remained unmatched. This chain's CDR3 is CASSPVRGQNHSYEQYF. The CDR3 nucleotides read TGTGCCAGCAGCCCAGTGAGGGGACAGAACCACTCCTACGAGCAGTACTTC.

V gene TRBV25-1 combines with J gene TRBJ1-4, with D possibly being TRBD1 (5 bases). Germline assignment: CDR1 MGHDK and CDR2 SYGVNS. The CDR3 extends over 13 amino acids. V lost 8 bases and J 5 bases, leaving 12 bases between the germline ends. The CDR3 DNA is TGTGCCAGCCGGTGGCAGGGAAATGAAAAACTGTTTTTT. It specifies CASRWQGNEKLFF. The full variable domain, completed using reference TRBV25-1 and TRBJ1-4, is EADIYQTPRYLVIGTGKKITLECSQTMGHDKMYWYQQDPGMELHLIHYSYGVNSTEKGDLSSESTVSRIRTEHFPLTLESARPSHTSQYLCASRWQGNEKLFFGSGTQLSVL.

The CDR3 nucleotides are TGTGCCAGCAGCTCCCTACAGGGGGGGAGGACAGATACGCAGTATTTT. This gives the protein CASSSLQGGRTDTQYF. The V gene is TRBV5-6, the J gene TRBJ2-3; possible D gene TRBD1, 8 bases. The CDR3 contains 16 residues. The V end lost 3 bases, the J end lost 3 bases, and 17 bases lay between the germline ends. CDR1 and CDR2 (germline): SGHDT, YYEEEE.

This clonotype was observed a handful of times. The rearrangement links TRBV20-1 to TRBJ2-3; 8 bases line up with TRBD2. Germline CDR1 and CDR2: DFQATT and SNEGSKA (reference sequence). The CDR3 is 14 amino acids. The J segment lost 5 bases and the V segment lost 2 bases, leaving 6 bases of the junction unmatched. The CDR3 region is CSARRRGVQDTQYF. CDR3 DNA: TGCAGTGCTAGAAGGCGGGGGGTACAAGATACGCAGTATTTT.

This clonotype appeared a few times. V is TRBV6-2 or TRBV6-3 and J is TRBJ1-6, with D unclear. Between the trimmed V and J ends, which lost 2 bases and 7 bases, there was a span of 6 bases. This CDR3 region has 13 residues. Germline CDR1 MNHEY, CDR2 SVGEGT. The CDR3 region has the DNA TGTGCCAGCAGTTACACAGAGAATTCACCCCTCCACTTT. It yields the protein CASSYTENSPLHF.

The V call is TRBV4-1, the J call TRBJ2-7; 9 bases map to TRBD1. Germline values: CDR1 MGHRA, CDR2 YSYEKL. The length of the CDR3 is 14 residues. V lost 0 bases to trimming and J lost 6 bases; unmatched junction nucleotides: 3. In DNA form, the CDR3 reads TGCGCCAGCAGCCAAGATGGGGACAGGGTCGAGCAGTACTTC. As protein: CASSQDGDRVEQYF.

As concerns this clonotype: The germline gene is not matched at one end of the junction; a read error may be the cause. The chain is built from TRBV7-9 and TRBJ2-1, with D maybe TRBD1 (5 bases). This CDR3 is built from 12 residues. Germline CDR1 is SEHNR and CDR2 is FQNEAQ (reference sequence). CDR3 nucleotides: TGTGCCAGCAGCGTAGCAAGGGGTGAGCAGTTCTTC. The encoded protein is CASSVARGEQFF. Full variable domain (remainder filled in from reference TRBV7-9 and TRBJ2-1): DTGVSQNPRHKITKRGQNVTFRCDPISEHNRLYWYRQTLGQGPEFLTYFQNEAQLEKSRLLSDRFSAERPKGSFSTLEIQRTEQGDSAMYLCASSVARGEQFFGPGTRLTVL.